Listed here are 9 T cell receptor beta chains from one sample, sequenced in a study of shared clonotypes between healthy human individuals. CD8 cells regarded as naive lacked CD45RO, were positively chosen for CCR7, and omitted terminally differentiated effector memory CD45RA+ cells. Produced via immunoSEQ multiplex PCR; TCRdb's table is partial and in-frame only. The table records some 2 million clones, approximately 94% of them present only once. The sequencing sample was made of naive CD8+ T cells sorted from blood. These receptors were obtained from a man between 18 and 29 years old in good health.

The chain employs TRBV10-1 and TRBJ2-1, with D possibly called TRBD1 or TRBD2 (6 bases each). CDR1 is WNHNN and CDR2 is SYGVQD in the germline V gene (reference sequence). V was cut by 0 bases and J by 3 bases, with 12 bases left in between. The CDR3 has 16 residues. CDR3 DNA: TGCGCCAGCAGTGAGTCGGAGGGGGATAGCTACAATGAGCAGTTCTTC. As protein: CASSESEGDSYNEQFF.

The count of this clone is one. This chain joins TRBV2 and TRBJ2-5; TRBD1 is a possible D gene (5 bases). The CDR3 length is 12 residues. CDR1 and CDR2 from the germline V gene are SNHLY and FYNNEI. V lost 3 bases, J lost 4 bases, and 6 bases lay in between. This chain's CDR3 is CASSDRAETQYF. CDR3 in DNA: TGTGCCAGCAGTGACAGGGCAGAGACCCAGTACTTC.

As for this clone: Other DNA sequences within the sample encode an identical CDR3. The chain uses TRBV13 and TRBJ2-7; D is unclear. Germline V gene data show CDR1 as PRHDT and CDR2 as FYEKMQ (reference sequence). Trimming pared 0 bases from V and 1 base from J, leaving 4 bases between. This CDR3 contains 13 residues. The CDR3 loop is CASSLGLSYEQYF. Here the CDR3 DNA reads TGTGCCAGCAGCTTAGGCCTATCCTACGAGCAGTACTTC.

The V gene is TRBV5-8, the J gene TRBJ2-2; the D is unclear. Germline V lookup: CDR1 SGHTS, CDR2 YDEGEE. The ends were cut back, 1 base at V and 0 bases at J, with 7 bases in the middle. The CDR3 is 15 amino acids. The chain's CDR3 is CASSLPGPNTGELFF. In DNA, the CDR3 is TGTGCCAGCAGCTTGCCGGGTCCGAACACCGGGGAGCTGTTTTTT.

This chain connects TRBV27 to TRBJ2-2; 12 bases map to TRBD2. Per germline, CDR1 MNHEY and CDR2 SMNVEV (reference sequence). The CDR3 length is 15 residues. CDR3 residues: CAAGLAGWGTGELFF. For the CDR3, the DNA is TGTGCGGCGGGACTAGCGGGCTGGGGCACCGGGGAGCTGTTTTTT.

This clone showed up just once. The V call is TRBV5-5, the J call TRBJ2-7, with TRBD1 identical over 8 bases. Looked up from germline, CDR1 is SGHKS and CDR2 is YYEKEE (reference sequence). V was pared by 4 bases and J by 6 bases, with 15 bases of the junction left unmatched. The CDR3 covers 16 residues. The CDR3 DNA sequence: TGTGCCAGCAGCCCAGGTAATGATAGGACAGGGTTCGAGCAGTACTTC. This sequence encodes CASSPGNDRTGFEQYF. Drawing the rest from reference TRBV5-5 and TRBJ2-7, the complete variable domain is DAGVTQSPTHLIKTRGQQVTLRCSPISGHKSVSWYQQVLGQGPQFIFQYYEKEERGRGNFPDRFSARQFPNYSSELNVNALLLGDSALYLCASSPGNDRTGFEQYFGPGTRLTVT.

CDR3 loop: CASSLRGAEAFF. The CDR3 DNA reads TGTGCCAGTAGTCTCAGGGGTGCTGAAGCTTTCTTT. The chain has TRBV19 and TRBJ1-1; weak D call: TRBD1 (6 bases). V lost 5 bases and J lost 6, with 10 bases in between. The CDR3 runs to 12 residues. Germline CDR1 LNHDA, CDR2 SQIVND (reference sequence).

The chain employs TRBV9 and TRBJ2-2; TRBD2 matches at 9 bases. The CDR3 has 16 residues. V shed 5 bases and J 3 bases; nucleotides not matched to a gene: 8. Germline assignment: CDR1 SGDLS and CDR2 YYNGEE. CDR3 sequence: CASSHYSGSDTGELFF. DNA for the CDR3: TGTGCCAGCAGTCATTATAGCGGGAGCGACACCGGGGAGCTGTTTTTT.

This clone was seen just once. The CDR3 coding sequence is TGTGCCAGCAGCCCAGGGGATGAGCAGTTCTTC. It yields the protein CASSPGDEQFF. The V gene is TRBV7-9, the J gene TRBJ2-1; weak D call: TRBD1 (6 bases). The V gene's germline CDR1 is SEHNR and CDR2 FQNEAQ (reference sequence). V dropped 5 bases and J dropped 8 bases, with 7 bases sitting between them. This CDR3 has 11 amino acids.